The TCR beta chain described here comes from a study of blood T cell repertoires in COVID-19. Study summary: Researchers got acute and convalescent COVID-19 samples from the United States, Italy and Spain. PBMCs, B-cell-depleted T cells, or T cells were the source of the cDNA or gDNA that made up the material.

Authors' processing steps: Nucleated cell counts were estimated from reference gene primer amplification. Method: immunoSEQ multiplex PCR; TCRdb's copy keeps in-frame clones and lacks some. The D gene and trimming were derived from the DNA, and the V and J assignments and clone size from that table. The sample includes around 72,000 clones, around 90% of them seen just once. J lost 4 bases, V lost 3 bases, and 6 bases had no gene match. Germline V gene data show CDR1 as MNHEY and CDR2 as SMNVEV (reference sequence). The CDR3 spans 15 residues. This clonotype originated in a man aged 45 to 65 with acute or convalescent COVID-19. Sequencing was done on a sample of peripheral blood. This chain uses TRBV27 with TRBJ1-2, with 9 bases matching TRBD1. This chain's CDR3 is CASSLAQGAGYGYTF. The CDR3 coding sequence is TGTGCCAGCAGTTTGGCACAGGGGGCGGGCTATGGCTACACCTTC.